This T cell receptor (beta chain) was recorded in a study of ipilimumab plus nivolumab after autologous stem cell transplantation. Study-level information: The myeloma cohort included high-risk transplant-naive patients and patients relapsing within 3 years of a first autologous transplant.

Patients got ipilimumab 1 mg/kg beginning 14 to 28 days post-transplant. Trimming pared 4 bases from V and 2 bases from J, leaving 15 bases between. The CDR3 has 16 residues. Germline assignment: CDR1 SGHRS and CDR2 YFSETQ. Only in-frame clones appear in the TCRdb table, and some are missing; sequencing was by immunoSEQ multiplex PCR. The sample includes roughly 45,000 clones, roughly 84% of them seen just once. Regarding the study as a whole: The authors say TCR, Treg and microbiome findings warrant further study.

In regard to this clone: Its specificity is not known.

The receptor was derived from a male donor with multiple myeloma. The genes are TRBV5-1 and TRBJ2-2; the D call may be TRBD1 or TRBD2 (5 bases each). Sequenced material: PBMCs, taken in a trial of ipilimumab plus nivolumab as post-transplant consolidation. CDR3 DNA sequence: TGCGCCAGCAGCCGTGCCGGGACGGGAAACACCGGGGAGCTGTTTTTT. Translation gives CASSRAGTGNTGELFF.